The rows below give T cell receptor beta chains drawn from one sample of a study of blood T cells in healthy people across ages. TCRdb reanalysed the 5' RACE reads using MiXCR and keeps one entry per CDR3 protein. Of more than 650,000 distinct CDR3 sequences detected, about 26% appear once; the ten largest clones hold about 3%. Another study also made use of these data, one on T cells of mothers and their children.

The sequencing input was blood. These receptors all come from a boy younger than 18 in good health. The CDR3 runs from the conserved cysteine through the conserved F or W. Each record gives: J gene, V gene, D gene, clone size, CDR3 protein, CDR3 DNA. The D gene is left open where the match is weak. Clone size, where shown, is once, few, many, or a class for clones that have expanded.

TRBJ2-3 | TRBV12-3/TRBV12-4 | - | - | CASSLNLGGGDTQYF | TGTGCCAGCAGTTTAAATTTAGGGGGAGGGGATACGCAGTATTTT
TRBJ2-5 | TRBV3-1 | TRBD2 | many | CASSLGLAGSETQYF | TGTGCCAGCAGCCTAGGACTAGCGGGGTCAGAGACCCAGTACTTC
TRBJ2-1 | TRBV7-3 | - | - | CASSLTSFGGNEQFF | TGTGCCAGCAGCTTAACGTCCTTTGGGGGGAATGAGCAGTTCTTC
TRBJ2-2 | TRBV7-9 | - | - | CAARSPGGKVVGELFF | TGTGCCGCGCGGTCCCCGGGGGGCAAGGTCGTCGGGGAGCTGTTTTTT
TRBJ2-3 | TRBV7-9 | - | few | CASSFYRDVAPDTQYF | TGTGCCAGCAGCTTTTACCGGGACGTCGCCCCAGATACGCAGTATTTT
TRBJ1-1 | TRBV6-6 | - | few | CASSASRGITEAFF | TGTGCCAGCAGTGCCTCTAGGGGCATCACTGAAGCTTTCTTT
TRBJ2-7 | TRBV30 | - | few | CAWAWRGGFYEQYF | TGTGCCTGGGCCTGGCGGGGAGGATTCTACGAGCAGTACTTC
TRBJ1-1 | TRBV4-2 | - | few | CASSPSLTGIITEAFF | TGTGCCAGCAGCCCCAGTCTCACGGGGATAATCACTGAAGCTTTCTTT
TRBJ1-1 | TRBV12-3/TRBV12-4 | TRBD1 | - | CASSWTGVVTEAFF | TGTGCCAGCAGTTGGACAGGGGTAGTCACTGAAGCTTTCTTT
TRBJ1-6 | TRBV15 | - | - | CATSRGEGLYNSPLHF | TGTGCCACCAGCAGAGGCGAGGGGCTCTATAATTCACCCCTCCACTTT
TRBJ1-2 | TRBV5-1 | - | few | CASSIDSSYGYTF | TGCGCCAGCAGTATCGACAGCTCCTATGGCTACACCTTC
TRBJ2-3 | TRBV10-3 | TRBD1 | - | CATEYDRGLASTDTQYF | TGTGCCACGGAATACGACAGGGGGCTAGCTAGCACAGATACGCAGTATTTT
TRBJ2-2 | TRBV7-9 | - | - | CASNHRAGTGELFF | TGTGCCAGCAATCACAGGGCCGGAACCGGGGAGCTGTTTTTT
TRBJ2-7 | TRBV1 | - | few | CTSRKFGSYEQYF | TGCACCAGCAGGAAATTTGGTTCCTACGAGCAGTACTTC
TRBJ1-1 | TRBV5-1 | - | few | CASSQRTAANTEAFF | TGCGCCAGCAGCCAAAGGACAGCCGCGAACACTGAAGCTTTCTTT
TRBJ1-2 | TRBV9 | TRBD1 | - | CASSAGQGGYGYTF | TGTGCCAGCAGCGCCGGACAGGGCGGTTATGGCTACACCTTC
TRBJ1-4 | TRBV12-3/TRBV12-4 | - | - | CASSRTGYNEKLFF | TGTGCCAGCAGCCGCACAGGGTATAATGAAAAACTGTTTTTT
TRBJ1-2 | TRBV6-5 | - | many | CASSKDRLYGYTF | TGTGCCAGCAGCAAGGACCGACTGTATGGCTACACCTTC
TRBJ2-5 | TRBV19 | TRBD1 | - | CASSPQGQFQETQYF | TGTGCCAGTAGTCCTCAGGGACAGTTCCAAGAGACCCAGTACTTC
TRBJ1-3 | TRBV9 | - | - | CASSGSAGFGNTIYF | TGTGCCAGCAGCGGGTCGGCAGGGTTTGGAAACACCATATATTTT
TRBJ2-7 | TRBV2 | - | few | CASSPAGGQYF | TGTGCCAGCTCGCCGGCAGGTGGACAGTACTTC
TRBJ2-7 | TRBV9 | TRBD2 | few | CASSVASSGYYEQYF | TGTGCCAGCAGCGTCGCTTCTAGCGGGTACTACGAGCAGTACTTC
TRBJ2-5 | TRBV7-8 | TRBD2 | - | CASSLVRSRTRLETQYF | TGTGCCAGCAGCTTAGTTAGATCGCGGACTAGACTAGAGACCCAGTACTTC
TRBJ2-5 | TRBV28 | - | few | CASSATGPQYF | TGTGCCAGCAGTGCTACAGGTCCGCAGTACTTC
TRBJ1-6 | TRBV4-1 | - | - | CASSLKTGGFDSPLHF | TGCGCCAGCAGCCTTAAGACGGGAGGGTTCGATTCACCCCTCCACTTT
TRBJ2-7 | TRBV29-1 | TRBD1 | - | CSVEATGTGGGEQYF | TGCAGCGTTGAAGCAACCGGGACAGGGGGGGGCGAGCAGTACTTC
TRBJ1-1 | TRBV19 | - | - | CASIEGGTEAFF | TGTGCCAGTATTGAGGGAGGAACTGAAGCTTTCTTT
TRBJ2-5 | TRBV2 | - | - | CASSEALKGGETQYF | TGTGCCAGCAGTGAAGCGCTGAAGGGAGGAGAGACCCAGTACTTC
TRBJ2-7 | TRBV7-2 | - | few | CASSLIVDGDREQYF | TGTGCCAGCAGCTTAATTGTGGACGGAGATAGGGAGCAGTACTTC
TRBJ2-5 | TRBV6-2/TRBV6-3 | TRBD2 | few | CASNRGDRYQETQYF | TGTGCCAGCAACCGGGGGGATCGGTACCAAGAGACCCAGTACTTC
TRBJ2-5 | TRBV29-1 | - | - | CSVERWAGVETQYF | TGCAGCGTTGAGAGGTGGGCCGGGGTGGAGACCCAGTACTTC
TRBJ2-5 | TRBV6-6 | TRBD2 | - | CAGTTSGDPETQYF | TGTGCCGGAACGACTAGCGGGGACCCGGAGACCCAGTACTTC
TRBJ2-5 | TRBV7-2 | - | few | CASSLAGTAGETQYF | TGTGCCAGCAGCTTAGCGGGGACGGCGGGAGAGACCCAGTACTTC
TRBJ2-7 | TRBV27 | - | few | CASSLSGTRRTYEQYF | TGTGCCAGCAGTTTATCTGGCACCCGGAGGACGTACGAGCAGTACTTC
TRBJ1-3 | TRBV7-6 | - | few | CASTRDLGGNTIYF | TGTGCCAGCACACGGGATTTGGGAGGAAACACCATATATTTT
TRBJ2-2 | TRBV3-1 | TRBD2 | few | CASSRGGRTGELFF | TGTGCCAGCAGTCGCGGGGGGCGGACCGGGGAGCTGTTTTTT
TRBJ2-5 | TRBV6-5 | - | few | CASSRDGVAQETQYF | TGTGCCAGCAGCCGCGACGGAGTGGCGCAAGAGACCCAGTACTTC
TRBJ2-5 | TRBV24-1 | - | - | CATSGWDQETQYF | TGTGCCACCAGTGGGTGGGACCAAGAGACCCAGTACTTC
TRBJ2-1 | TRBV7-2 | - | - | CASSLGQGGPNF | TGTGCCAGCAGCTTAGGGCAGGGGGGCCCAAACTTC
TRBJ2-1 | TRBV27 | - | - | CASSLVNLATEQFF | TGTGCCAGCAGTTTAGTCAACTTAGCGACTGAGCAGTTCTTC
TRBJ2-1 | TRBV29-1 | - | - | CSVEDGRQSSYNEQFF | TGCAGCGTTGAAGATGGGCGGCAGAGCTCCTACAATGAGCAGTTCTTC
TRBJ2-6 | TRBV5-1 | TRBD1 | few | CASTRRATQGAATGANVLTF | TGCGCCAGCACTCGGAGGGCTACTCAGGGGGCTGCCACTGGGGCCAACGTCCTGACTTTC
TRBJ2-5 | TRBV29-1 | - | - | CSVELQETQYF | TGCAGCGTTGAACTTCAAGAGACCCAGTACTTC
TRBJ2-3 | TRBV10-3 | TRBD1 | - | CAISDSTGVTDTQYF | TGTGCCATCAGTGACTCGACAGGGGTCACAGATACGCAGTATTTT
TRBJ2-7 | TRBV7-9 | TRBD1 | few | CASSPGTGDSYEQYF | TGTGCCAGCAGCCCAGGGACAGGGGACTCCTACGAGCAGTACTTC
TRBJ2-5 | TRBV11-2 | - | - | CASSLVGRDQETQYF | TGTGCCAGCAGCTTAGTTGGCAGGGACCAAGAGACCCAGTACTTC
TRBJ2-6 | TRBV12-5 | TRBD2 | - | CASGLNTPGGLSSGANVLTF | TGTGCTAGTGGTTTGAATACCCCCGGGGGGTTAAGCTCTGGGGCCAACGTCCTGACTTTC
TRBJ1-5 | TRBV7-9 | - | - | CASTREDSNQPQHF | TGTGCCAGCACCCGAGAGGACAGCAATCAGCCCCAGCATTTT
TRBJ1-2 | TRBV3-1 | - | once | CASSDYGEDYGYAF | TGTGCCAGCAGCGATTATGGGGAGGACTATGGCTACGCCTTC
TRBJ2-1 | TRBV7-7 | - | few | CASSPSALGHNKQFF | TGTGCCAGCAGCCCGTCAGCTCTGGGTCATAATAAGCAGTTCTTC
TRBJ2-1 | TRBV3-1 | TRBD2 | - | CASSPGLVDEQFF | TGTGCCAGCAGCCCGGGACTAGTCGATGAGCAGTTCTTC
TRBJ1-1 | TRBV7-2 | TRBD1 | few | CASSFLDRVNTEAFF | TGTGCCAGCAGCTTCCTGGACAGGGTGAACACTGAAGCTTTCTTT
TRBJ2-1 | TRBV7-9 | - | few | CALTPRADNEQFF | TGTGCCCTTACACCGCGGGCAGACAATGAGCAGTTCTTC
TRBJ2-2 | TRBV5-1 | - | - | CASSLVPGANTGELFF | TGCGCCAGCAGCTTGGTTCCGGGGGCGAACACCGGGGAGCTGTTTTTT
TRBJ1-4 | TRBV20-1 | - | - | CSASPGTESGMFF | TGCAGTGCTAGCCCCGGGACCGAGAGCGGAATGTTTTTT
TRBJ2-5 | TRBV6-1 | TRBD1 | - | CASSRDRRETQYF | TGTGCCAGCAGTAGGGACAGAAGGGAGACCCAGTACTTC